This entry concerns a single TCR beta chain. Its antigen remains unknown. A far larger clone is a single base away, which makes a read error likely. The sample belongs to a study of regulatory T cells in long-lasting Graves disease. Time point given: newly diagnosed GD, antithyroid drugs for less than 3 months. PBMC-derived RNA was used for the TCR library. Through Arm-PCR of CDR3 regions and iRepertoire HTBI primers, TCR beta libraries were built. MiXCR, run by TCRdb on the multiplex PCR reads, gives a single entry per CDR3 protein. The sample has a few hundred thousand distinct CDR3 sequences; around 16% are singletons. V shed 5 bases, J shed 6 bases, and the junction held 12 bases outside the gene matches. CDR3 length equals 16 residues. Germline-derived CDR1 and CDR2 are SGHAT and FQNNGV. Study findings and constraints: Persistent disease exhibited a predilection for TRBV28, TRBJ1-2 and TRBJ2-5. Having few samples may have compromised the accuracy. Persistent patients shared more public clonotypes (about 3,000) than newly diagnosed patients (about 1,000).

These sequences were also reported in another study, on T cells in Graves' hyperthyroidism and ophthalmopathy.

The sequences come from peripheral blood mononuclear cells (PBMCs), collected at new diagnosis, from a patient treated with antithyroid drugs. The sequence derives from a woman in her forties with Graves disease. This chain joins TRBV11-2 and TRBJ2-3; 9 positions agree with TRBD2. The CDR3: CASSPAEREAWDTQYF. The CDR3 bases are TGTGCCAGCAGCCCCGCCGAGCGGGAGGCTTGGGATACGCAGTATTTT.